The present TCR beta chain was sequenced within a study of shared clonotypes between healthy human individuals (dated by TCRdb to the early 2020s). In the study overall: Three men and two women, aged 18 to 49 years, made up the cohort. For each donor, CD4 naive and CD4 memory were each given three plates, CD8 naive was given two plates, and CD8 memory was given one plate. The study deeply sequenced blood TCR repertoires of about 5 healthy adults to estimate repertoire size and the extent of clonotype sharing between individuals. To increase sequencing depth and limit assay-specific biases, different laboratories used diverse techniques to prepare libraries and sequence TCR repertoires. Leukapheresis yielded between about 0.8 and 9.5 billion PBMCs per donor.

This clone was recorded a few times. Its antigen specificity is not known. Base-call qualities are not available, and no considerably larger clone is one nucleotide away. Broader findings and caveats from the paper: The small number of donors limited the genetic and exposure-history diversity represented. Sampling was restricted to blood, and TCR repertoires in tissues likely differ from the TCR repertoires found in blood. Estimated clonotype richness was generally larger for naive than for memory subsets. Rarefaction of sorted-subset datasets indicated incomplete sequencing despite the large sequencing depth. Based on pairwise subsampling, the degree of clonotype sharing among donors was expected to be affected by sequencing depth. Across four donors, 4.5% to 6.5% of naive CD4, around 3.3% of naive CD8, under 2.5% of memory CD4, and under 0.45% of memory CD8 clonotypes were shared. Compared with non-shared clonotypes, the clonotypes found in all four sorted-subset donors had higher generation probabilities.

The CDR3 measures 11 amino acids from cysteine to phenylalanine. Kept here is only the CDR3 DNA, which spans 33 bases and is read in frame from base 1. At the junction V is shortened by 1 base and J by 11 bases, with 8 bases in between. The germline V gene provides CDR1 MGHDK and CDR2 SYGVNS. Using the deep immunoSEQ assay, multiplex PCR amplified TCR CDR3 regions from genomic DNA. For each cell subset, the extracted genomic DNA was distributed evenly across all wells of several immunoSEQ 96-well plates, and each plate served as one replicate. For sorted subsets, roughly 200 ng of genomic DNA, equivalent to around 31,000 T cell genomes, went into each replicate PCR. The purified libraries were quantified using a Qubit 3.0 fluorometer, sized with a Bioanalyzer 2100, and then quantified again using the KAPA Library Quantification kit. Each immunoSEQ 96-well plate was sequenced on its own single-read 150-cycle Illumina NextSeq 550 flow cell. The authors processed their data as follows. Because the immunoSEQ output included only junctional sequences and no quality scores, the filtering could not be the same as the filtering used for full-length reads. To assign V/J genes and CDR3, sequences were annotated using PyIR, a Python wrapper for IgBLAST v1.9, with IMGT germline references. Reads were removed for weak V/J assignments (E-value above 1e-6), missing CDR3, stop codons, out-of-frame junctions, or ambiguous translated residues. A V3J clonotype was defined by an identical inferred V gene, J gene, and CDR3 amino acid sequence. To compute the percentage overlap between repertoires, the number of shared unique clonotypes was divided by the size of the smaller repertoire. RTK rarefaction, the Chao1 estimator, and Recon v2.1 estimates of unobserved clonotypes were used to assess repertoire richness. Generation probabilities for all TCRbeta clonotypes obtained by the gDNA method from a handful of donors were computed using OLGA. TCRdb took over this immuneACCESS table, retaining in-frame rearrangements with V and J assigned. Such tables are incomplete; in checked studies, under half of the missing clones stem from an unresolved V gene, and the remainder is unexplained. D and trimming come from the DNA, and the V and J calls and clone size come from that table. This sample is represented by about a million clones; 70% to 80% of them were singletons. The ten largest account for almost 0.9% of the sample.

Healthy HIV-negative adults with no recently reported acute infections or vaccinations were included as donors. Every donor was a Caucasian adult living in Nashville, Tennessee, USA. CD4+ T cells were enriched by magnetic negative selection; naive cells were then positively selected on CD45RA, and the negative fraction formed the memory subset. Blood was collected by leukapheresis, and PBMCs were isolated by Ficoll-Histopaque density gradient centrifugation and then cryopreserved in liquid nitrogen vapor phase. Analytical flow cytometry was used to check the purity and quantity of each magnetically sorted T cell population. Genomic DNA was isolated from each sorted fraction and quantified by UV absorbance on a Nanodrop 2000c.

The receptor chain draws on TRBV25-1 and TRBJ1-1; D gene: possibly TRBD1, on 5 matching bases. Sequencing was carried out using memory CD4+ T cells from PBMCs. Per the publication, the cell subset or site label means: CD45RA-negative fraction. The receptor's source is a young man in good health. Some clones in this sample may be carry-over from other donors' samples. The DNA sequence is as follows: TGTGCCAGCAGTGAATGGGGGGTCGCTTTCTTT. Its coded protein is CASSEWGVAFF.